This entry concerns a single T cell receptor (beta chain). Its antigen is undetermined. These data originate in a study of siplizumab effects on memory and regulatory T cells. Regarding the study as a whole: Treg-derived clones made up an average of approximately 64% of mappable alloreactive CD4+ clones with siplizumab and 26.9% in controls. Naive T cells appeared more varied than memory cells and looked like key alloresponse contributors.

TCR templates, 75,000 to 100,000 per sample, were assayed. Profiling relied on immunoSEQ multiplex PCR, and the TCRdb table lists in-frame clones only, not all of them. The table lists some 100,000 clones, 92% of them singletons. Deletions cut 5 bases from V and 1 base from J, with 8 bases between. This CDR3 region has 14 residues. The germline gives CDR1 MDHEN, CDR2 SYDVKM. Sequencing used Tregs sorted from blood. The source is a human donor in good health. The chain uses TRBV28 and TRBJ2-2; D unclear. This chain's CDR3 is CASSTHGNTGELFF. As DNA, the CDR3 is TGTGCCAGCAGTACTCACGGGAACACCGGGGAGCTGTTTTTT.